This passage covers 21 T cell receptor beta chains from one sample sequenced in a study of T cells after yellow fever vaccination. TCRdb re-called the 5' RACE reads with MiXCR, one entry per CDR3 protein. The sample has 450,000 to 550,000 distinct CDR3 sequences; approximately 21% are singletons. Sample: PBMCs, taken 15 days after the yellow fever booster vaccination. These TCRs come from a young man who received the YFV17D yellow fever vaccine.

This rearrangement joins TRBV20-1 to TRBJ2-4; 8 bases are shared with TRBD2. Germline CDR1 and CDR2: DFQATT and SNEGSKA (reference sequence). With 0 bases clipped from V and 0 bases from J, the junction kept 4 bases outside the gene matches. CDR3 size: 16 residues. The CDR3: CSARDTSGLAKNIQYF. Here the CDR3 DNA reads TGCAGTGCTAGAGATACTAGCGGATTAGCCAAAAACATTCAGTACTTC.

The chain carries TRBV5-6 and TRBJ2-7; TRBD2 agrees at 9 bases. Germline loops: CDR1 SGHDT, CDR2 YYEEEE. This CDR3 spans 15 amino acids. V lost 4 bases and J lost 3; bases outside the gene matches: 8. CDR3 DNA: TGTGCCAGCAGCGGAGCGGGAGGAACCGACTACGAGCAGTACTTC. This translates into CASSGAGGTDYEQYF.

In this sample, this clonotype turned up a few times. The chain joins TRBV7-2 to TRBJ1-1; D unresolved. The CDR3 is 12 residues long. Trimming pared 4 bases from V and 11 bases from J, leaving 14 bases between. Germline lookup yields CDR1 SGHTA and CDR2 FQGNSA. In DNA, the CDR3 is TGTGCCAGCAGCTGGGCGGGTTCGAGGGCTTTCTTT. Its protein is CASSWAGSRAFF.

The chain recombines TRBV4-3 with TRBJ2-1; TRBD2 aligns across 11 bases. V shed 0 bases, J shed 9 bases, and the junction held 7 bases outside the gene matches. Per germline, CDR1 LGHNA and CDR2 YSLEER. This CDR3 has 16 amino acids. The CDR3 DNA sequence: TGCGCCAGCAGCCAAGATGGGGTTAGCGGGAGGGTTGAGCAGTTCTTC. Its protein is CASSQDGVSGRVEQFF.

Written as DNA, the CDR3 is TGTGCCACCAGTGATTTTGGGTCCCATGAGCAGTTCTTC. It is translated as CATSDFGSHEQFF. This chain links TRBV24-1 with TRBJ2-1, with no clear D. This CDR3 comprises 13 residues. Germline V gene sequence: CDR1 KGHDR, CDR2 SFDVKD. The ends were cut back, 1 base at V and 8 bases at J, with 8 bases in the middle.

The gene calls are TRBV12-3 or TRBV12-4 and TRBJ2-7; 9 positions match TRBD2. The CDR3 spans 16 residues. The junction had 12 bases not matched to a gene; V was cut back by 5 bases and J by 4 bases. The CDR3 is CASSPQRASGTYEQYF. In DNA, the CDR3 is TGTGCCAGCAGTCCGCAAAGGGCTAGCGGGACTTACGAGCAGTACTTC.

J is TRBJ2-3 and V is TRBV6-1; possibly TRBD2 for D (5 bases). The germline CDR1 and CDR2 sequences are MNHNS and SASEGT. This CDR3 comprises 17 residues. Trimming took 5 bases from V and 2 from J, leaving 20 bases between them. The CDR3 region has the DNA TGTGCCAGCAGTCCCCGCCTGGGAGACGGACCCACAGATACGCAGTATTTT. As protein: CASSPRLGDGPTDTQYF.

V is TRBV3-1 and J is TRBJ1-5; 8 bases fit TRBD1. The CDR3 loop spans 15 amino acids. Germline V gene lookup returns CDR1 LGHDT and CDR2 YNNKEL (reference sequence). V lost 6 bases and J lost 2; bases outside the gene matches: 6. CDR3 region: CASSTTGQGNQPQHF. The CDR3 bases are TGTGCCAGCAGTACAACGGGACAGGGCAATCAGCCCCAGCATTTT.

J is TRBJ2-7 and V is TRBV12-3 or TRBV12-4, with 7 bases that match TRBD1. The CDR3 extends over 14 amino acids. J lost 6 bases, V lost 2 bases, and 7 bases had no gene match. The CDR3 nucleotides are TGTGCCAGCAGTTTAAGACAGGGTGTTCGCGAGCAGTACTTC. This translates into CASSLRQGVREQYF.

This clonotype occurred a few times. Here the CDR3 DNA reads TGTGCCTCCCCCCGGCCCGGCTCCCACACTGAAGCTTTCTTT. Its protein product is CASPRPGSHTEAFF. This chain connects TRBV30 to TRBJ1-1, with D unresolved. Germline V gene data show CDR1 as GTSNPN and CDR2 as SVGIG (reference sequence). CDR3 length: 14 amino acids. V was pared by 7 bases and J by 3 bases, with 18 bases between.

This clonotype was seen a handful of times. The genes are TRBV15 and TRBJ2-1; TRBD2 might be the D (5 bases). The V and J ends lost 2 bases and 10 bases respectively, with 9 bases between them. This CDR3 comprises 12 residues. CDR1 and CDR2 from the germline V gene are LNHNV and YYDKDF (reference sequence). CDR3 residues: CATSRLPGEQFF. The CDR3 nucleotides are TGTGCCACCAGCAGACTCCCGGGAGAGCAGTTCTTC.

This chain uses TRBV7-8 with TRBJ2-6; D remains ambiguous. V was trimmed by 3 bases and J by 1 base, leaving 7 bases between them. The germline V gene encodes CDR1 SGHVS and CDR2 FQNEAQ. The CDR3 has 15 amino acids. The CDR3 region is CASSFEGSGANVLTF. The CDR3 bases are TGTGCCAGCAGCTTTGAAGGGTCTGGGGCCAACGTCCTGACTTTC.

This chain links TRBV12-5 with TRBJ2-6, with D tentatively TRBD1 (5 bases). Germline loops: CDR1 LGHNT, CDR2 FRNRAP. The CDR3 runs 20 residues. Trimming took 2 bases from V and 2 from J, leaving 22 bases between them. CDR3 protein: CASGLPPKTELGAGANVLTF. The CDR3 coding sequence is TGTGCTAGTGGTTTGCCCCCTAAGACAGAGTTGGGTGCTGGGGCCAACGTCCTGACTTTC.

The chain combines TRBV12-3 or TRBV12-4 with TRBJ2-2; D remains unclear. CDR3 size: 13 residues. Trimming took 4 bases from V and 4 from J, leaving 7 bases between them. The CDR3, as DNA: TGTGCCAGCAGTTCAGGAAGCACCGGGGAGCTGTTTTTT. This gives the protein CASSSGSTGELFF.

The rearrangement links TRBV10-1 to TRBJ2-3, with a weak D call TRBD2 (5 bases). CDR1 WNHNN and CDR2 SYGVQD come from the germline V gene (reference sequence). This CDR3 is 14 amino acids long. Trimming removed 3 bases from V and 2 bases from J, with 9 bases in between. DNA for the CDR3: TGCGCCAGCAGTGACCAGACTAACACAGATACGCAGTATTTT. Translating it yields CASSDQTNTDTQYF.

In this sample, this clonotype turned up a few times. This chain uses TRBV18 with TRBJ2-5; TRBD2 is a possible D gene (5 bases). The length of the CDR3 is 14 residues. Trimming left V 6 bases short and J 5 bases short, with 16 bases between. CDR1 and CDR2 from the germline V gene are KGHSH and LQKENI. The CDR3 region is CASSLGGAGETQYF. CDR3 sequence (DNA): TGTGCCAGCTCGCTAGGAGGAGCTGGGGAGACCCAGTACTTC.

The chain uses TRBV20-1 and TRBJ2-5; D gene uncertain. Germline V gives CDR1 DFQATT, CDR2 SNEGSKA (reference sequence). V was pared by 3 bases and J by 4 bases, with 21 bases between. CDR3 size: 16 residues. This CDR3 reads CSASPTNDIPGETQYF. CDR3 nucleotide sequence: TGCAGTGCTAGCCCTACGAACGACATCCCCGGAGAGACCCAGTACTTC.

This clonotype has a count of ten or more. This chain links TRBV20-1 with TRBJ2-1; either TRBD1 or TRBD2 may supply D (5 bases each). Trimming shortened V by 3 bases and J by 7 bases, and 13 bases separated the two germline ends. CDR1 and CDR2 (germline): DFQATT, SNEGSKA (reference sequence). The CDR3 spans 13 residues. CDR3 sequence reads: CSASTGWGNEQFF. In DNA, the CDR3 is TGCAGTGCTAGTACGGGATGGGGGAATGAGCAGTTCTTC.

V and J are TRBV6-1 and TRBJ2-4; TRBD2 matches 11 bases. V lost 4 bases to trimming and J lost 2 bases; unmatched junction nucleotides: 13. CDR3 size: 19 residues. The germline V gene has CDR1 MNHNS and CDR2 SASEGT. The CDR3 reads CASSVFGIAGGPTKNIQYF. The CDR3 coding sequence is TGTGCCAGCAGTGTGTTTGGGATAGCGGGAGGGCCGACCAAAAACATTCAGTACTTC.

This clonotype has a handful of counts. J is TRBJ2-1 and V is TRBV6-2 or TRBV6-3, with a weak D call TRBD2 (5 bases). From germline, CDR1 is MNHEY and CDR2 SVGEGT. V was clipped by 6 bases and J by 0 bases, with 12 bases between them. This CDR3 comprises 15 residues. The CDR3 spells CASRWRASSYNEQFF. Here the CDR3 DNA reads TGTGCCAGCAGATGGCGGGCCAGCTCCTACAATGAGCAGTTCTTC.

The sample holds a few counts of this clonotype. The chain uses TRBV9 and TRBJ2-1, with 10 bases identical to TRBD2. The CDR3 spans 15 residues. Germline-derived CDR1 and CDR2 are SGDLS and YYNGEE. With 4 bases clipped from V and 2 bases from J, the junction kept 3 bases outside the gene matches. CDR3 nucleotides: TGTGCCAGCAGCATAGCGGGAGGCGCCTACAATGAGCAGTTCTTC. Amino acids: CASSIAGGAYNEQFF.